This T cell receptor (beta chain) was found in a study of T cells expressing NK-cell markers. Per germline, CDR1 SGHAT and CDR2 FQNNGV. The CDR3 contains 16 residues. TCRdb reprocessed the 5' RACE reads and reports one entry per CDR3 protein, with no DNA. The sample has 450,000 to 600,000 distinct CDR3 sequences. Material: blood T cells: a sorted CD56 or NKG2C T cell subset, CD4+ or CD8+ T cells, or bulk PBMC T cells (not recorded which). The TCR sequence derives from a man aged 18 to 30 in good health. The chain employs TRBV11-2 and TRBJ1-4; TCRdb proposes TRBD1, but this gene call is untestable without DNA. CDR3 residues: CASSNQDRSGDEKLFF.